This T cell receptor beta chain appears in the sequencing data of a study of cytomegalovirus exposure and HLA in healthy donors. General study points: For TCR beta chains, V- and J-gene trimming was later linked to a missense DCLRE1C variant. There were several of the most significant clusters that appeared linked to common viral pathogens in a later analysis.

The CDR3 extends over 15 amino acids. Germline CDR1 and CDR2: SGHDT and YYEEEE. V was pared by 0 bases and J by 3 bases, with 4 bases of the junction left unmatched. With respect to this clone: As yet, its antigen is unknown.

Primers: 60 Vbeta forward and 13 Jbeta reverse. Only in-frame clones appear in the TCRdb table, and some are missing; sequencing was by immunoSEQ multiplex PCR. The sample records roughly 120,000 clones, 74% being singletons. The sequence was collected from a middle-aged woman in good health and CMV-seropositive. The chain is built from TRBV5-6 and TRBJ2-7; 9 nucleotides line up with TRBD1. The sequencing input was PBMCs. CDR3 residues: CASSLVGQGHYEQYF. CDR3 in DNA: TGTGCCAGCAGCTTGGTGGGACAGGGTCACTACGAGCAGTACTTC.